This T cell receptor (beta chain) was sequenced in a study of blood T cells in healthy people across ages. Study summary: Template-switching capture recovered about one barcoded beta molecule per two T cells.

Concerning this clonotype itself: No antigen is known for it.

Study outcomes and limitations: Researchers report that TCR beta diversity correlated strongly with naive T cell percentage.

For every donor, a draw yielded around 10 milliliters of peripheral blood. It was with a sample-barcoded 5' primer and a J-beta primer mix that a second PCR of roughly 6 to 12 cycles was run. A template-switch adaptor with 12 random nucleotides tagged each cDNA molecule. TCRdb passed the 5' RACE reads through MiXCR, listing each CDR3 protein once. In the table there are 1,500,000 or so distinct CDR3 sequences, around 59% of which are singletons. Sequenced: blood. This clonotype originated in a man younger than 35 in good health.

The CDR3 sequence is CSASSGGWGYGYTF. CDR3 DNA: TGCAGTGCTAGCTCAGGGGGCTGGGGCTATGGCTACACCTTC. The chain recombines TRBV20-1 with TRBJ1-2; 8 nucleotides line up with TRBD1. The CDR3 spans 14 residues. The germline V gene has CDR1 DFQATT and CDR2 SNEGSKA (reference sequence). J lost 4 bases, V lost 3 bases, and 7 bases had no gene match.